This note documents a single T cell receptor (beta chain) sequence. Its antigen is not known. One junction end does not reproduce the germline sequence, and a read error may be involved. The record originates from a study of cytomegalovirus exposure and HLA in healthy donors. Study results and limitations: Available immune exposure information covered CMV serostatus only. Reports showed the classifier diagnosing cytomegalovirus status with high specificity and sensitivity. TCR beta chains associated with HLA were, in a later analysis, more clonally expanded than equally common others.

The PCR used 60 Vbeta and 13 Jbeta primers. Produced via immunoSEQ multiplex PCR; TCRdb's table is partial and in-frame only. This repertoire shows 65,000 to 90,000 clones, approximately 82% found once; its top ten account for about 2%. Germline V gene lookup returns CDR1 SEHNR and CDR2 FQNEAQ (reference sequence). The CDR3 totals 15 residues. This chain links TRBV7-9 with TRBJ2-2, with 12 bases aligning to TRBD1. The source of this sequence is a young man in good health and CMV-seronegative. Sequences were obtained from PBMCs. The CDR3: CSSSRGTGGGGELFF. The CDR3 region has the DNA TGTTCCAGCAGCCGCGGGACAGGGGGCGGCGGGGAGCTGTTTTTT.